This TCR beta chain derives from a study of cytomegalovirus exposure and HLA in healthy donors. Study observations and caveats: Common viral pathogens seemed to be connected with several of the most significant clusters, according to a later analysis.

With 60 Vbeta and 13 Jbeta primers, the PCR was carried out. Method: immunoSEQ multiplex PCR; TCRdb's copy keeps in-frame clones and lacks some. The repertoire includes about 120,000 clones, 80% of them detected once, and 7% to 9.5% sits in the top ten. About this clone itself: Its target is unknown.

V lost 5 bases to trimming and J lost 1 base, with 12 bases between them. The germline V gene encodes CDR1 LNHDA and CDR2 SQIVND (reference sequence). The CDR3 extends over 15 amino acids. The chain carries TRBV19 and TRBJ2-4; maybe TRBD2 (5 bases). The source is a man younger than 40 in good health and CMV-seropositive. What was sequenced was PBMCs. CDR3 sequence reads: CASSPHGGAKNIQYF. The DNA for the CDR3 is TGTGCCAGTAGTCCCCACGGAGGCGCCAAAAACATTCAGTACTTC.